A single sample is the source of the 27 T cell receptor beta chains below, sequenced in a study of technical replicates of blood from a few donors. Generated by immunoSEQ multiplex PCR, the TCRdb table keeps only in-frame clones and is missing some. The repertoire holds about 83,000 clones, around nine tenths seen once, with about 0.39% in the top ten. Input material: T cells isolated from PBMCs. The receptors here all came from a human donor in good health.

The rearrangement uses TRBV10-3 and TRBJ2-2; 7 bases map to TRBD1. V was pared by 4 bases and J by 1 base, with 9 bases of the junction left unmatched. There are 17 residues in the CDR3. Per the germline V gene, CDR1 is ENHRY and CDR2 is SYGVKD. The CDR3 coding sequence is TGTGCCATCAGTGGTTTAACGGGACAGTGGAACACCGGGGAGCTGTTTTTT. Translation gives CAISGLTGQWNTGELFF.

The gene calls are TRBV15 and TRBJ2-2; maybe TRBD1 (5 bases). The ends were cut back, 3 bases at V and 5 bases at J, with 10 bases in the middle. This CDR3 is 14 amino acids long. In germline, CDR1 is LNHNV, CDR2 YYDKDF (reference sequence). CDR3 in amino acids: CATSRTVWTGELFF. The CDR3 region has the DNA TGTGCCACCAGCAGGACAGTTTGGACCGGGGAGCTGTTTTTT.

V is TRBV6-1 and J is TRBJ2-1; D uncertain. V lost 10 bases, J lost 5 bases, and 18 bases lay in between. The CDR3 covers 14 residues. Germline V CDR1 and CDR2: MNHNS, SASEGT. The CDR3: CATRSAISNNEQFF. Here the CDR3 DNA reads TGTGCCACTCGAAGCGCTATAAGCAACAATGAGCAGTTCTTC.

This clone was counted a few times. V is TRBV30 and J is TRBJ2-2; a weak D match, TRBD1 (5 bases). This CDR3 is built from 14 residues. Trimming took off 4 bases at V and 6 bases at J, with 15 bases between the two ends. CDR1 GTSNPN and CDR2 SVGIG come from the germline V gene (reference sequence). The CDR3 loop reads CAWTPQARSGELFF. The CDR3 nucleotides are TGTGCCTGGACCCCACAGGCAAGGTCCGGGGAGCTGTTTTTT.

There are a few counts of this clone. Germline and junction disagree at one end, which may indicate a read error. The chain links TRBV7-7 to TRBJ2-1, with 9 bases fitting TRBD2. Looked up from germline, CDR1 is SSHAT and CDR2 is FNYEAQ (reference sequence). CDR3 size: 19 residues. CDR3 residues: CASSLEVAGVTGFYNEQFF. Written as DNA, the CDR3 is TGTGCTAGCAGCTTAGAAGTAGCGGGGGTCACGGGGTTTTACAATGAGCAGTTCTTC.

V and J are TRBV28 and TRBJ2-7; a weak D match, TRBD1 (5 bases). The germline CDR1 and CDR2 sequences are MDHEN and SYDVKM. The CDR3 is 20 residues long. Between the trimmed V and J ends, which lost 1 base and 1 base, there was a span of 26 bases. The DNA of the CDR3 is TGTGCCAGCAGTTTATTATTGGCAGGTGAGCGACAGTCACCATCCTACGAGCAGTACTTC. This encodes CASSLLLAGERQSPSYEQYF.

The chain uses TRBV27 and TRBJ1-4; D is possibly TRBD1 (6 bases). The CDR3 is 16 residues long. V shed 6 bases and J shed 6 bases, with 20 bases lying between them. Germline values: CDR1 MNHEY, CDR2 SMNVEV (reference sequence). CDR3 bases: TGTGCCAGCAGATTAAACGTACAGGGCGCCTATGAAAAACTGTTTTTT. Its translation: CASRLNVQGAYEKLFF.

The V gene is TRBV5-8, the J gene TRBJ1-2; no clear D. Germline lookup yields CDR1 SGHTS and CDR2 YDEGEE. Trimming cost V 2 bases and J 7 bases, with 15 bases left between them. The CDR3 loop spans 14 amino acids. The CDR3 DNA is TGTGCCAGCAGCTTACCCCCGAGGGAGGGTGGCTACACCTTC. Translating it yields CASSLPPREGGYTF.

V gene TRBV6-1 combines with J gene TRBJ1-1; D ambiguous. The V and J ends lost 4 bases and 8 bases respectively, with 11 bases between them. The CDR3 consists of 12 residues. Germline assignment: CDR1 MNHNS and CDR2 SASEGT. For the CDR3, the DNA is TGTGCCAGCAGTGGCGGGCTCTTAGAAGCTTTCTTT. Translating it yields CASSGGLLEAFF.

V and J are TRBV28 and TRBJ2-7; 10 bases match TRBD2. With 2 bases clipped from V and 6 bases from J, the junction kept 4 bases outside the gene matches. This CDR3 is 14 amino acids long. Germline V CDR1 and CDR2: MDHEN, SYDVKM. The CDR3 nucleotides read TGTGCCAGCAGTTTACCTAGCGGGAGCAGCGAGCAGTACTTC. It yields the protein CASSLPSGSSEQYF.

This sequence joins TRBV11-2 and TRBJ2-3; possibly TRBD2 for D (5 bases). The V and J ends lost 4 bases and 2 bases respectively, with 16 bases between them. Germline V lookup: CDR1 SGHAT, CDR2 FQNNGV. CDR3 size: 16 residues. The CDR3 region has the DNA TGTGCCAGCAGCTCCTTTGGGAGACTATCCACAGATACGCAGTATTTT. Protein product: CASSSFGRLSTDTQYF. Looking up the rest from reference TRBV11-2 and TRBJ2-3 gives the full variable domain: EAGVAQSPRYKIIEKRQSVAFWCNPISGHATLYWYQQILGQGPKLLIQFQNNGVVDDSQLPKDRFSAERLKGVDSTLKIQPAKLEDSAVYLCASSSFGRLSTDTQYFGPGTRLTVL.

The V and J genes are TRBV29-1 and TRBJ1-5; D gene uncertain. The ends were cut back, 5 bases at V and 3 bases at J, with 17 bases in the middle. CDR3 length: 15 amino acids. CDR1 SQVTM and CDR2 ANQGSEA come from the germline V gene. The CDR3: CSVSSEPNPNQPQHF. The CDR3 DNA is TGCAGCGTTTCTAGTGAGCCTAACCCCAATCAGCCCCAGCATTTT.

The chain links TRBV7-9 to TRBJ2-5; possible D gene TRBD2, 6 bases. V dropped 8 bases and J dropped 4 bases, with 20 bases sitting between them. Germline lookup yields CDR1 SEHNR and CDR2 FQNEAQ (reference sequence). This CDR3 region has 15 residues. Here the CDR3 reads CASGHSGDLRETQYF. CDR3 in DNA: TGTGCCAGCGGACATTCGGGGGATTTAAGAGAGACCCAGTACTTC. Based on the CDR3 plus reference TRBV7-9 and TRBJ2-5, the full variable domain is DTGVSQNPRHKITKRGQNVTFRCDPISEHNRLYWYRQTLGQGPEFLTYFQNEAQLEKSRLLSDRFSAERPKGSFSTLEIQRTEQGDSAMYLCASGHSGDLRETQYFGPGTRLLVL.

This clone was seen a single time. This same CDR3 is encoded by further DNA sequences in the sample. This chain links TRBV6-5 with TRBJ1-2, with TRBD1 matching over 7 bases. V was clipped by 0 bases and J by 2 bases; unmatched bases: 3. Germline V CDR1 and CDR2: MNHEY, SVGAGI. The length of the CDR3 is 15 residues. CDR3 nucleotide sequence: TGTGCCAGCAGTTACTCTGAGGGGGCGAACTATGGCTACACCTTC. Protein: CASSYSEGANYGYTF.

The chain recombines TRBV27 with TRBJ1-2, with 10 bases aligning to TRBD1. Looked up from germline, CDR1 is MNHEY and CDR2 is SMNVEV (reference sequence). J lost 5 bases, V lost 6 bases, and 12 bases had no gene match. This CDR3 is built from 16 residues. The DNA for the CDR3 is TGTGCCAGCAGCCAAGGGACAGGGGTACCCTATTATGGCTACACCTTC. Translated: CASSQGTGVPYYGYTF.

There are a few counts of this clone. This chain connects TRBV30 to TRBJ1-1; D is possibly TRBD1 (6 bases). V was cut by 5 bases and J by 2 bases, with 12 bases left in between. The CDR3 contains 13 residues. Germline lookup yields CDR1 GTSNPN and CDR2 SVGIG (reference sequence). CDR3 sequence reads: CAWAGDFNTEAFF. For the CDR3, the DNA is TGTGCCTGGGCAGGGGATTTTAACACTGAAGCTTTCTTT.

For the CDR3, the DNA is TGTGCCAGCAGTTCTCGACAGGACTATCAGCCCCAGCATTTT. As protein: CASSSRQDYQPQHF. V and J are TRBV2 and TRBJ1-5, with D perhaps TRBD1 (6 bases). Germline values: CDR1 SNHLY, CDR2 FYNNEI. The V end lost 5 bases, the J end lost 5 bases, and 13 bases lay between the germline ends. CDR3 length equals 14 residues.

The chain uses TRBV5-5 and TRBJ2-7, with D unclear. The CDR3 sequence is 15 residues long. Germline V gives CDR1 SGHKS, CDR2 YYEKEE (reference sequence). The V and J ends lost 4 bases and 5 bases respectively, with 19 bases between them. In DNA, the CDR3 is TGTGCCAGCAGCCAGTACCCTCAAGGCCGGGACGAGCAGTACTTC. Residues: CASSQYPQGRDEQYF.

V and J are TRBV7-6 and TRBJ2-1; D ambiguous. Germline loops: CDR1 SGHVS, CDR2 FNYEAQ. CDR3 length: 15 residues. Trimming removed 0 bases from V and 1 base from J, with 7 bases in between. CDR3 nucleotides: TGTGCCAGCAGCTTAGCGCATAGTTCCTACAATGAGCAGTTCTTC. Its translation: CASSLAHSSYNEQFF. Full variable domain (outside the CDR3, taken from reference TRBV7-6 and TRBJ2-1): GAGVSQSPRYKVTKRGQDVALRCDPISGHVSLYWYRQALGQGPEFLTYFNYEAQQDKSGLPNDRFSAERPEGSISTLTIQRTEQRDSAMYRCASSLAHSSYNEQFFGPGTRLTVL.

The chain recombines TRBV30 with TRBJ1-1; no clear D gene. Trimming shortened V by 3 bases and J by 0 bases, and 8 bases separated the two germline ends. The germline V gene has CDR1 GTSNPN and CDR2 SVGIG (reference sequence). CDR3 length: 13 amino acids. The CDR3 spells CAWSGELNTEAFF. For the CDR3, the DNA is TGTGCCTGGAGCGGGGAACTGAACACTGAAGCTTTCTTT.

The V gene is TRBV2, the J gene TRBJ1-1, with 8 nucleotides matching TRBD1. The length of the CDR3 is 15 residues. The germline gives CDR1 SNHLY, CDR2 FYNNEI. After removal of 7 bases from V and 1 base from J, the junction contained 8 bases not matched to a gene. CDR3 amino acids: CASNGVGQGNTEAFF. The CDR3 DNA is TGTGCCAGCAATGGGGTAGGACAGGGGAACACTGAAGCTTTCTTT.

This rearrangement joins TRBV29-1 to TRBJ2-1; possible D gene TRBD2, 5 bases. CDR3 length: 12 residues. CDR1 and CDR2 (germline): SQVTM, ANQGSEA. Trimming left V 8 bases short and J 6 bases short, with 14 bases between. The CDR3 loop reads CSQILSGNEQFF. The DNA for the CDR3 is TGCAGCCAGATCTTAAGCGGCAATGAGCAGTTCTTC.

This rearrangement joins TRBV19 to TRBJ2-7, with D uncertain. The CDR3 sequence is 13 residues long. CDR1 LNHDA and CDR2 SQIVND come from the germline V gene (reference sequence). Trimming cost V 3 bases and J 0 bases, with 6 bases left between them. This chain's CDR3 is CASSIGLSYEQYF. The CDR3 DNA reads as TGTGCCAGTAGTATTGGGCTCTCCTACGAGCAGTACTTC.

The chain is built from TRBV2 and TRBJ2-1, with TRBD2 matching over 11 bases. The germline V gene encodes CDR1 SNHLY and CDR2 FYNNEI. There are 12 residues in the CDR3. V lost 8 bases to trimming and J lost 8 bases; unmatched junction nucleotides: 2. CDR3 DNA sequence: TGTGCCAGCGTACTAGCGGGAGATGAGCAGTTCTTC. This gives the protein CASVLAGDEQFF. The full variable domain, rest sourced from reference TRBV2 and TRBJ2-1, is EPEVTQTPSHQVTQMGQEVILRCVPISNHLYFYWYRQILGQKVEFLVSFYNNEISEKSEIFDDQFSVERPDGSNFTLKIRSTKLEDSAMYFCASVLAGDEQFFGPGTRLTVL.

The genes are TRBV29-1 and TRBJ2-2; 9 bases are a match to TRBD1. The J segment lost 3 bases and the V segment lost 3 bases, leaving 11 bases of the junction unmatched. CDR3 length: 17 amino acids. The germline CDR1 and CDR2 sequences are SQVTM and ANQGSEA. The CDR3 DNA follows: TGCAGCGTTGATCGGCTGGGGGACAGGGTTTACACCGGGGAGCTGTTTTTT. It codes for CSVDRLGDRVYTGELFF.

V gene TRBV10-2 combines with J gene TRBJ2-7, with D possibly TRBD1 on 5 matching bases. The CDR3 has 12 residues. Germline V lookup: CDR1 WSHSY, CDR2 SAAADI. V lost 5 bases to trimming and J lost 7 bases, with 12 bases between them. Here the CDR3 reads CASSLTALEQYF. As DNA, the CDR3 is TGCGCCAGCAGTCTGACAGCGCTGGAGCAGTACTTC.

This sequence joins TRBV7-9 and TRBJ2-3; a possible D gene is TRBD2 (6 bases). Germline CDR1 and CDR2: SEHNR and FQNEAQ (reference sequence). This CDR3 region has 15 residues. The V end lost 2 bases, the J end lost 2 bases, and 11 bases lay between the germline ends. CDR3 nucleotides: TGTGCCAGCAGCTTACTGCCTAGCGACACAGATACGCAGTATTTT. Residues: CASSLLPSDTDTQYF. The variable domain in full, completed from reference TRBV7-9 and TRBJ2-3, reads DTGVSQNPRHKITKRGQNVTFRCDPISEHNRLYWYRQTLGQGPEFLTYFQNEAQLEKSRLLSDRFSAERPKGSFSTLEIQRTEQGDSAMYLCASSLLPSDTDTQYFGPGTRLTVL.